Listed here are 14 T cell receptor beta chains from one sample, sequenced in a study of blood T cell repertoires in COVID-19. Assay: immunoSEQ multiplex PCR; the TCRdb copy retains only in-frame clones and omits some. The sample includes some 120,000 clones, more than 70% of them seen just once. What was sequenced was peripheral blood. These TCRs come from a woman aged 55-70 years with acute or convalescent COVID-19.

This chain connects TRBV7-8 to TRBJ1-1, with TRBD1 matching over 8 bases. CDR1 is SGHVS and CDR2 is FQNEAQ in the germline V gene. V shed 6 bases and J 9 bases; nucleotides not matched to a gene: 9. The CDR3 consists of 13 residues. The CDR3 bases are TGTGCCAGCAGGCCGATCGGACAGGGAAAAGCTTTCTTT. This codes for CASRPIGQGKAFF.

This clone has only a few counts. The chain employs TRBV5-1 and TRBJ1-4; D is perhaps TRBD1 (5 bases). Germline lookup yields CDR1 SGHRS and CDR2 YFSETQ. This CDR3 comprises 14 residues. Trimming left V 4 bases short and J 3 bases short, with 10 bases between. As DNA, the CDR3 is TGCGCCAGCAGCAGGGACTACGCTAATGAAAAACTGTTTTTT. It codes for CASSRDYANEKLFF.

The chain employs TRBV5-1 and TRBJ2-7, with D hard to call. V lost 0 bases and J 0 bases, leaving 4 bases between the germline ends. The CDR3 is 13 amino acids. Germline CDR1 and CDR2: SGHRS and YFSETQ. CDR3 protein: CASSLGSSYEQYF. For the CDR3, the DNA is TGCGCCAGCAGCTTGGGGAGCTCCTACGAGCAGTACTTC.

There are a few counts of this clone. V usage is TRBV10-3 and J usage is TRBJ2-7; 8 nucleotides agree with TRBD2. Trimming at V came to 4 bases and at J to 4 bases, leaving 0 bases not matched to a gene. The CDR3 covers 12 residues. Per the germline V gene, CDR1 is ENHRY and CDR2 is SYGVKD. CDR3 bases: TGTGCCATCAGTGCGGGGGGGTACGAGCAGTACTTC. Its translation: CAISAGGYEQYF.

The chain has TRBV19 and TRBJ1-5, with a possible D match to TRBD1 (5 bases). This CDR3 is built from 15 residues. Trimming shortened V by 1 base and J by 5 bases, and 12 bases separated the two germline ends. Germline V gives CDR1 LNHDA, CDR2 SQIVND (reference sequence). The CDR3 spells CASSIADRDHQPQHF. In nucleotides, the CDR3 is TGTGCCAGTAGTATAGCTGACAGAGACCATCAGCCCCAGCATTTT.

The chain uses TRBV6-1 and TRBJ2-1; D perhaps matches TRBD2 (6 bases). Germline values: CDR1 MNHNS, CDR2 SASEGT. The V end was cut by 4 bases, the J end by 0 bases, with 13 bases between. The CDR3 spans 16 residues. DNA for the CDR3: TGTGCCAGCAGTGCAAGCGGGCAGAGCTCCTACAATGAGCAGTTCTTC. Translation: CASSASGQSSYNEQFF.

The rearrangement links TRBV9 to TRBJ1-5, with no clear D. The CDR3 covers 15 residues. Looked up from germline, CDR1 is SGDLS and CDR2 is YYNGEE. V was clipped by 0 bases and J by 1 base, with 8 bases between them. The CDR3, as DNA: TGTGCCAGCAGCGTAGGAGGGATAAGCAATCAGCCCCAGCATTTT. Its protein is CASSVGGISNQPQHF.

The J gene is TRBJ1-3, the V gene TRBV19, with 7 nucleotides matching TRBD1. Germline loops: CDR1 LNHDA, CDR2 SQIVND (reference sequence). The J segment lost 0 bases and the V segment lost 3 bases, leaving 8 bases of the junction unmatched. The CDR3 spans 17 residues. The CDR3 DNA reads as TGTGCCAGTAGTATTCCGGGACAGCTCTTCTCTGGAAACACCATATATTTT. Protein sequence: CASSIPGQLFSGNTIYF.

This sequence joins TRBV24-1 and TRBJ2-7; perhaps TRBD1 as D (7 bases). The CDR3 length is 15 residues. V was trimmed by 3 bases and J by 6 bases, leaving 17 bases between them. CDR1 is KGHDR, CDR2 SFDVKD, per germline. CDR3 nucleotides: TGTGCCACCAGTGATGCGGGGACAGTTCGGGGCGAGCAGTACTTC. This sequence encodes CATSDAGTVRGEQYF.

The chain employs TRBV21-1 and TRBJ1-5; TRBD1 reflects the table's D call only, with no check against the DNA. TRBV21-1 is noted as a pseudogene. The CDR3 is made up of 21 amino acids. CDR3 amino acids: CASSKVCFRDRVMKRNQPQHF. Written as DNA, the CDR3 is TGTGCCAGCAGCAAAGTGTGCTTCCGGGACAGGGTAATGAAGAGAAATCAGCCCCAGCATTTT.

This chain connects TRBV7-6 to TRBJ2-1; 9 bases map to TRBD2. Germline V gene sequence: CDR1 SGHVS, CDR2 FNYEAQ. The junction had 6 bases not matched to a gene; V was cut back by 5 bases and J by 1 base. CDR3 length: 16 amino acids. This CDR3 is CASSGNSGRSYNEQFF. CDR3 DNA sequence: TGTGCCAGCAGCGGTAATAGCGGGAGATCCTACAATGAGCAGTTCTTC.

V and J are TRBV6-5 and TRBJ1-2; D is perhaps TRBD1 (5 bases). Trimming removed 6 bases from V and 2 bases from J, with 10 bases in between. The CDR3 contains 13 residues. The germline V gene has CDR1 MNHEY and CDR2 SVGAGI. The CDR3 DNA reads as TGTGCCAGCAGGGACAACTTGAACTATGGCTACACCTTC. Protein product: CASRDNLNYGYTF.

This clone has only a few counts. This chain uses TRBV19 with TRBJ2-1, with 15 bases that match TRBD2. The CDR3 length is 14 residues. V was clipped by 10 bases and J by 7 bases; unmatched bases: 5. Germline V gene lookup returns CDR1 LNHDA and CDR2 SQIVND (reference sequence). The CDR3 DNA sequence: TGTGCCACCTCCGGGACTAGCGGGAGGAATGAGCAGTTCTTC. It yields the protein CATSGTSGRNEQFF.

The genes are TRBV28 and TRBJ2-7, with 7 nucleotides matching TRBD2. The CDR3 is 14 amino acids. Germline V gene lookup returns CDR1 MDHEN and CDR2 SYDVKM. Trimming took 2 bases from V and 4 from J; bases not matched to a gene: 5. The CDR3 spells CASSLRLAVYEQYF. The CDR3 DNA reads TGTGCCAGCAGTTTAAGGCTAGCGGTTTACGAGCAGTACTTC.